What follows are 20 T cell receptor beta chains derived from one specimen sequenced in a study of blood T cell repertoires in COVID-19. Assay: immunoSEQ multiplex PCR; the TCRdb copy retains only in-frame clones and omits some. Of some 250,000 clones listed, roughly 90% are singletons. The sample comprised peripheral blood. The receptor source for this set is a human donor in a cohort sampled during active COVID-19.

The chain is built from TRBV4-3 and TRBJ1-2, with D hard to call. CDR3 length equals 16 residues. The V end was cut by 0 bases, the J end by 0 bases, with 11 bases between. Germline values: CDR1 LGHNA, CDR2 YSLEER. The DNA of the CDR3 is TGCGCCAGCAGCCAAGATACGGGGTCAGCTAACTATGGCTACACCTTC. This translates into CASSQDTGSANYGYTF.

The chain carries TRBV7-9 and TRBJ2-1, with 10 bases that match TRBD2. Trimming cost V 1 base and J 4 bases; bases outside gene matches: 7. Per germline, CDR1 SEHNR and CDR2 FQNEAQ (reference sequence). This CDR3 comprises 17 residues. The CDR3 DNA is TGTGCCAGCAGCTTAGGGCCCGGGACTAGCGTATACAATGAGCAGTTCTTC. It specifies CASSLGPGTSVYNEQFF.

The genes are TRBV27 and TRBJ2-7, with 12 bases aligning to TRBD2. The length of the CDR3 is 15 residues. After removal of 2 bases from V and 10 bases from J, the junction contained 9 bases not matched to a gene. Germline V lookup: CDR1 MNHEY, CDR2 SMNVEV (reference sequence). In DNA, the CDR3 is TGTGCCAGCAGTTTAGCCCTGACTAGCGGGGGTCGCCAGTACTTC. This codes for CASSLALTSGGRQYF.

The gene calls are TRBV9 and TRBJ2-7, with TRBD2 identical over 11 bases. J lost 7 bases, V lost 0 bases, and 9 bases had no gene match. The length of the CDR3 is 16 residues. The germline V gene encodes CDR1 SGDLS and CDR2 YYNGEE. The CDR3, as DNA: TGTGCCAGCAGCGTAGGGGAACTAGCGGGAGCCAGGGAGCAGTACTTC. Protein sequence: CASSVGELAGAREQYF.

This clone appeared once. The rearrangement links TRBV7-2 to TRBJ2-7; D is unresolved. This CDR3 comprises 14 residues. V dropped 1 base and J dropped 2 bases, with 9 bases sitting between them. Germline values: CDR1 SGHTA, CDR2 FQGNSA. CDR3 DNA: TGTGCCAGCAGCTTAGTAGTACCCCCCTACGAGCAGTACTTC. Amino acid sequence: CASSLVVPPYEQYF. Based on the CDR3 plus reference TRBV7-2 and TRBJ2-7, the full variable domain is GAGVSQSPSNKVTEKGKDVELRCDPISGHTALYWYRQSLGQGLEFLIYFQGNSAPDKSGLPSDRFSAERTGGSVSTLTIQRTQQEDSAVYLCASSLVVPPYEQYFGPGTRLTVT.

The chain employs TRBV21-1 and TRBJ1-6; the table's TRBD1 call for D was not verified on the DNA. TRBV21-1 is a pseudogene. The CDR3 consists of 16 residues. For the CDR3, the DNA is TGTGCCAGCAGCAAAGGCCGGACAGGGAAAAGTTCACCCCTCCACTTT. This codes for CASSKGRTGKSSPLHF.

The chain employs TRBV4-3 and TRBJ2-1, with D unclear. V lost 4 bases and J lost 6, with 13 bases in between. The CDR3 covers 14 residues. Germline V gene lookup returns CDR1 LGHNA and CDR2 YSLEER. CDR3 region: CASSLFSRSNEQFF. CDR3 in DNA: TGCGCCAGCAGCCTCTTTTCGAGGAGCAATGAGCAGTTCTTC.

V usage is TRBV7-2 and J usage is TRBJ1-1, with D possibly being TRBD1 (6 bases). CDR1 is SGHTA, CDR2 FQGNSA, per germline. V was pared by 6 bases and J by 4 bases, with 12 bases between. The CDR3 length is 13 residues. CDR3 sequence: CASRVPGATEAFF. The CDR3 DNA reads TGTGCCAGCAGAGTGCCAGGGGCCACTGAAGCTTTCTTT.

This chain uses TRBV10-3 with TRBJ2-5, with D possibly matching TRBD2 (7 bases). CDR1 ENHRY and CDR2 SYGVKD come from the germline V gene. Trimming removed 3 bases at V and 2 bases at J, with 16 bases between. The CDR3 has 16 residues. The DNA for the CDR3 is TGTGCCATCAGTGAAACTTTAGGGGGGGGTCAAGAGACCCAGTACTTC. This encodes CAISETLGGGQETQYF.

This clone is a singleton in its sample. CDR3 sequence reads: CSASPTSGSGDEQFF. DNA of the CDR3: TGCAGTGCTAGTCCGACTAGCGGGAGCGGCGATGAGCAGTTCTTC. The chain employs TRBV20-1 and TRBJ2-1; 12 nucleotides align to TRBD2. Germline V gene sequence: CDR1 DFQATT, CDR2 SNEGSKA (reference sequence). Losses at the gene ends were 3 bases for V and 8 bases for J; bases not matched to a gene: 8. The CDR3 runs 15 residues.

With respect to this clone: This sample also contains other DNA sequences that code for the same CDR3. Written as DNA, the CDR3 is TGTGCCAGCAGCTTTAGCGGGAGCTCCTACGAGCAGTACTTC. Translation: CASSFSGSSYEQYF. V gene TRBV7-2 combines with J gene TRBJ2-7; 9 positions agree with TRBD2. The J segment lost 0 bases and the V segment lost 3 bases, leaving 0 bases of the junction unmatched. The CDR3 runs to 14 residues. Germline CDR1 is SGHTA and CDR2 is FQGNSA. Full variable domain (outside the CDR3, taken from reference TRBV7-2 and TRBJ2-7): GAGVSQSPSNKVTEKGKDVELRCDPISGHTALYWYRQSLGQGLEFLIYFQGNSAPDKSGLPSDRFSAERTGGSVSTLTIQRTQQEDSAVYLCASSFSGSSYEQYFGPGTRLTVT.

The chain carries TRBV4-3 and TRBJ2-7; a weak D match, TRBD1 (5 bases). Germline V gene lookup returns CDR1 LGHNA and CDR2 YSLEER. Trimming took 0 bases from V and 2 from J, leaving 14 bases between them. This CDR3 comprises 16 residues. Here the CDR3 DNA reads TGCGCCAGCAGCCAAGATTTGACAGTTCCGACCTACGAGCAGTACTTC. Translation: CASSQDLTVPTYEQYF.

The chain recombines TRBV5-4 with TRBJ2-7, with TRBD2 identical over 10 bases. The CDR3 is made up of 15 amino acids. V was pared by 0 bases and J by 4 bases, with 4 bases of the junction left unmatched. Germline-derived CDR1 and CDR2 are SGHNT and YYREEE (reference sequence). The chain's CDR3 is CASSLVLAGEYEQYF. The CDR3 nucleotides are TGTGCCAGCAGCTTGGTCCTAGCGGGAGAATACGAGCAGTACTTC.

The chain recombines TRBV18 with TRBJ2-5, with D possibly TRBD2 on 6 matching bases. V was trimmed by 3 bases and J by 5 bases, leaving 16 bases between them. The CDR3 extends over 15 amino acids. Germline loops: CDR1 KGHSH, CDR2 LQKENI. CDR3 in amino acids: CASSPEALGRETQYF. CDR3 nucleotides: TGTGCCAGCTCACCTGAGGCCTTAGGGAGGGAGACCCAGTACTTC.

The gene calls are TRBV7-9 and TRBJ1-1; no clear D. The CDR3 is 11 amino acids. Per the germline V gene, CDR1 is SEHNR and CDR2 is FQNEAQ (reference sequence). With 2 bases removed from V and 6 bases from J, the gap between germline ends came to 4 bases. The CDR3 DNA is TGTGCCAGCAGCTTAAGCTCTGAAGCTTTCTTT. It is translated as CASSLSSEAFF.

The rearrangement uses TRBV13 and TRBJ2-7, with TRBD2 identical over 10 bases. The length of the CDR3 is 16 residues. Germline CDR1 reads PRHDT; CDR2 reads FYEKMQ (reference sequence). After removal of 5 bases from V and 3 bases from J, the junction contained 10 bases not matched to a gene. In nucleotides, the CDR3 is TGTGCCAGCAGCCGGGGGGGACTAGCGATCTACTACGAGCAGTACTTC. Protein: CASSRGGLAIYYEQYF. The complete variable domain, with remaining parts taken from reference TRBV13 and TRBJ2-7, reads AAGVIQSPRHLIKEKRETATLKCYPIPRHDTVYWYQQGPGQDPQFLISFYEKMQSDKGSIPDRFSAQQFSDYHSELNMSSLELGDSALYFCASSRGGLAIYYEQYFGPGTRLTVT.

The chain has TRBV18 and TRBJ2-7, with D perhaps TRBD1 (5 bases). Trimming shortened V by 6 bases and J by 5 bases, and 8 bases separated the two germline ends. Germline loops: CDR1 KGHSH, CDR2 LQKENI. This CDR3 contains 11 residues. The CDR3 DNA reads TGTGCCAGCTCTCCAGGGCACGAGCAGTACTTC. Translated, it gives CASSPGHEQYF.

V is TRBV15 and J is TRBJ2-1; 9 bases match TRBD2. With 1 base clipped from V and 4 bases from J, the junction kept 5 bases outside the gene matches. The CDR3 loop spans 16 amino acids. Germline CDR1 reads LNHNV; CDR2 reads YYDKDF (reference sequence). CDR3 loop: CATSRVASGIYNEQFF. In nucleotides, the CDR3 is TGTGCCACCAGCAGAGTCGCTAGCGGGATATACAATGAGCAGTTCTTC.

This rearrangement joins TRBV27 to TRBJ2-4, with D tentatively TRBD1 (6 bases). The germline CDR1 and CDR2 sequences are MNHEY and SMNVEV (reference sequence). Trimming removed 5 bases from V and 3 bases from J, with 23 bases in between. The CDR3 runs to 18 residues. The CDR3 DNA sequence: TGTGCCAGCAGTCCCCACACCGACAGGCTAAGGGACAAAAACATTCAGTACTTC. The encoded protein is CASSPHTDRLRDKNIQYF.

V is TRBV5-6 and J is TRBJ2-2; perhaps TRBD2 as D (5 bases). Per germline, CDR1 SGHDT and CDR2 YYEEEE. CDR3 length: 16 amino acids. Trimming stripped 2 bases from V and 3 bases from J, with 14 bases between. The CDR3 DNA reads TGTGCCAGCAGCTTTGGACTCCGCCTTGACACCGGGGAGCTGTTTTTT. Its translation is CASSFGLRLDTGELFF.